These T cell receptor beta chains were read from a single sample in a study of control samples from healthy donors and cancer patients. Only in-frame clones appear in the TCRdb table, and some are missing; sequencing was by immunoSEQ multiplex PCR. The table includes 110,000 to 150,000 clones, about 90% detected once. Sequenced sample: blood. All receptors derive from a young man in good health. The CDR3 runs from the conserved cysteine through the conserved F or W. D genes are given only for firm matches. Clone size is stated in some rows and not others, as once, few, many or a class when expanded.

TGCGCCAGCAGCTCCAGGGGTACGGACTATGGCTACACCTTC | CASSSRGTDYGYTF | - | TRBJ1-2 | - | TRBV5-1
TGCGCCAGCAGCTTGGGGGCCTCGGGGTTCACGTACAATGAGCAGTTCTTC | CASSLGASGFTYNEQFF | - | TRBJ2-1 | - | TRBV5-1
TGTGCCAGCAGCTTAGGTACCGGGACTGGCAATGAGCAGTTCTTC | CASSLGTGTGNEQFF | - | TRBJ2-1 | - | TRBV11-2
TGTGCCAGCAGCTTAGGCTTTGGACAGGGGGCGGGCGAGCAGTACTTC | CASSLGFGQGAGEQYF | TRBD1 | TRBJ2-7 | - | TRBV7-2
TGTGCCAGCAGACCACCGGGACTAGCGGGGGGGCCCCTCTCCTACAATGAGCAGTTCTTC | CASRPPGLAGGPLSYNEQFF | TRBD2 | TRBJ2-1 | once | TRBV2
TGTGCCAGCAGTAAACAAGAAAAACTGTTTTTT | CASSKQEKLFF | - | TRBJ1-4 | few | TRBV7-9
TGCGCCAGCAGTATTCCCTACAGGGGGCAACGGGGCAATGAGCAGTTCTTC | CASSIPYRGQRGNEQFF | TRBD1 | TRBJ2-1 | once | TRBV23-1
TGTGCCATCAGACCGTCGCCGGTCTCTGGAAACACCATATATTTT | CAIRPSPVSGNTIYF | - | TRBJ1-3 | - | TRBV10-3
TGTGCCAGCAGTGAAGAGGAGGGGATGAAGACCCAGTACTTC | CASSEEEGMKTQYF | - | TRBJ2-5 | once | TRBV6-1
TGTGCCACCAGTAGACAGGGGTACAATGAGCAGTTCTTC | CATSRQGYNEQFF | TRBD1 | TRBJ2-1 | - | TRBV24-1
TGTGCCAGCAGCTCCAGCGGGGGAAACACCGGGGAGCTGTTTTTT | CASSSSGGNTGELFF | TRBD2 | TRBJ2-2 | - | TRBV11-3
TGTGCCACCCCTGGCCCCCATCGGCAGCGGGGGGCCCCCTCCTACGAGCAGTACTTC | CATPGPHRQRGAPSYEQYF | TRBD2 | TRBJ2-7 | - | TRBV24-1
TGTGCCAGCAGTGGGACAGCGAGTGGCTATGGCTACACCTTC | CASSGTASGYGYTF | - | TRBJ1-2 | - | TRBV2
TGTGCCAGCAGGATGGACAGGGGAGCGATGGGCAATCAGCCCCAGCATTTT | CASRMDRGAMGNQPQHF | TRBD1 | TRBJ1-5 | - | TRBV2
TGTGCCAGCAGTACGCCGGGACGACCATACGAGCAGTACTTC | CASSTPGRPYEQYF | - | TRBJ2-7 | - | TRBV6-5
TGTGCCAGCAACGAGATGAACACTGAAGCTTTCTTT | CASNEMNTEAFF | - | TRBJ1-1 | - | TRBV13
TGTGCCAGCAGCTATCAAGGGATGAACACTGAAGCTTTCTTT | CASSYQGMNTEAFF | - | TRBJ1-1 | - | TRBV7-9
TGTGCCAGCACGAACGGGACAGGGGGGATAGCGTACGGCTACACCTTC | CASTNGTGGIAYGYTF | TRBD1 | TRBJ1-2 | - | TRBV25-1
TGTGCCAGTAGTATGGTCGCCGTGGGCTCCCTACAAGAGACCCAGTACTTC | CASSMVAVGSLQETQYF | - | TRBJ2-5 | - | TRBV19
TGTGCCAGCAGGGGGACAGCCACTGAAGCTTTCTTT | CASRGTATEAFF | TRBD1 | TRBJ1-1 | - | TRBV27
TGTGCCAGCAGCCCCGAGGGGGCCTACGAGCAGTACTTC | CASSPEGAYEQYF | - | TRBJ2-7 | - | TRBV7-3
TGTGCCAGCAGCCAAGTCACTATAGAGACCCAGTACTTC | CASSQVTIETQYF | - | TRBJ2-5 | - | TRBV3-1/TRBV3-2
TGTGCCAGCAGCTTCCGGACTAGCGGAGATACGCAGTATTTT | CASSFRTSGDTQYF | TRBD2 | TRBJ2-3 | - | TRBV5-5
TGTGCCAGCAGTGATAGTAGGGGGCTCAATTCACCCCTCCACTTT | CASSDSRGLNSPLHF | TRBD1 | TRBJ1-6 | - | TRBV2
TGTGCCAGCAGTTACTGGGGACAGGGTAACTACGAGCAGTACTTC | CASSYWGQGNYEQYF | TRBD1 | TRBJ2-7 | - | TRBV6-5
TGTGCCAGTATAAGACAGGGGGCCACTGAAGCTTTCTTT | CASIRQGATEAFF | TRBD1 | TRBJ1-1 | once | TRBV19
TGTGCCAGTAGTCTCTCCTGGGGGATCAGGAATCAGCCCCAGCATTTT | CASSLSWGIRNQPQHF | - | TRBJ1-5 | - | TRBV19
TGTGCCAGCAGCCGACAGGGGAGGAATTCACCCCTCCACTTT | CASSRQGRNSPLHF | TRBD1 | TRBJ1-6 | once | TRBV5-8
TGTGCCAGCAGCTTTTTGGGACTAGCGGGGGGAGTGAACACCGGGGAGCTGTTTTTT | CASSFLGLAGGVNTGELFF | TRBD2 | TRBJ2-2 | once | TRBV7-6
TGCGCCAGCAGCGGAGGGACAGGGGGCGCGATAAATCCTGAAGCTTTCTTT | CASSGGTGGAINPEAFF | TRBD1 | TRBJ1-1 | - | TRBV5-1
TGTGCCAGCAGCTTAGCTTATAGGATCGGACACTCGAACACCGGGGAGCTGTTTTTT | CASSLAYRIGHSNTGELFF | - | TRBJ2-2 | - | TRBV7-9
TGTGCCAGCAGGAAGACAGGGATGATCACAGATACGCAGTATTTT | CASRKTGMITDTQYF | TRBD1 | TRBJ2-3 | - | TRBV7-6
TGTGCCAGCAGAGGGGGGAACACTGAAGCTTTCTTT | CASRGGNTEAFF | - | TRBJ1-1 | - | TRBV9
TGTGCCAGCAGCCAAGATTATGCCCAGTACTTC | CASSQDYAQYF | - | TRBJ2-5 | - | TRBV3-1/TRBV3-2
TGCGCCAGCAGCCAAGGACAGGGCGGAGGCTACACCTTC | CASSQGQGGGYTF | TRBD1 | TRBJ1-2 | few | TRBV5-1
TGTGCCAGCAGCCTGGGACCGAGTGCAACTAATGAAAAACTGTTTTTT | CASSLGPSATNEKLFF | - | TRBJ1-4 | - | TRBV7-9
TGCGCCAGCAGCCCTAGACTAGCGGGGGGGCCGGGAGAGACCCAGTACTTC | CASSPRLAGGPGETQYF | TRBD2 | TRBJ2-5 | - | TRBV4-1
TGTGCCAGCAGAACAGGAGAAGAGACCCAGTACTTC | CASRTGEETQYF | - | TRBJ2-5 | - | TRBV28
TGTGCCAGCAGCCAAGGGCACGGGGGAGGGGATACGCAGTATTTT | CASSQGHGGGDTQYF | TRBD2 | TRBJ2-3 | - | TRBV3-1/TRBV3-2
TGTGCCAGTAGTATACGGGACAGCGGAAATGGCTACACCTTC | CASSIRDSGNGYTF | TRBD1 | TRBJ1-2 | once | TRBV19
TGTGCCAGCAGTGATTTTGGGGGTGAAAAATCCAACACCGGGGAGCTGTTTTTT | CASSDFGGEKSNTGELFF | - | TRBJ2-2 | - | TRBV2
TGTGCCAGTAGTATATTGTCAGGGGGCTCCTACGAGCAGTACTTC | CASSILSGGSYEQYF | TRBD1 | TRBJ2-7 | - | TRBV19
TGTGCCAGCAGCTTCGGGGGAGGTCAGCAAGAGACCCAGTACTTC | CASSFGGGQQETQYF | - | TRBJ2-5 | once | TRBV7-6